Below, 20 T cell receptor beta chains from the same sample are listed, as sequenced in a study of blood T cell repertoires in COVID-19 (dated by TCRdb to the early 2020s). Library prep was done by the immunoSEQ multiplex PCR assay. TCRdb's version of the immuneACCESS table is confined to in-frame rearrangements and falls short of the full clone set. An unresolved V gene accounts for under half of the shortfall where checked; the remainder is of unknown origin. Across this sample there are fewer than 350,000 clones, with approximately 90% seen only once. Clones ranked in the top ten supply approximately 6% of the sample. Sequenced material: PBMCs or T cells enriched from blood (not recorded which). The receptor set was obtained from a woman between 35 and 50 years old who had recovered from COVID-19.

The gene calls are TRBV6-2 or TRBV6-3 and TRBJ1-2; 7 nucleotides agree with TRBD1. The CDR3 is 15 amino acids. Germline V gives CDR1 MNHEY, CDR2 SVGEGT. V shed 2 bases and J 7 bases; nucleotides not matched to a gene: 10. As DNA, the CDR3 is TGTGCCAGCAGTTACCCTCAGACAGGGTCAGGTGGCTACACCTTC. Its translation: CASSYPQTGSGGYTF.

This chain connects TRBV19 to TRBJ2-2; 7 bases map to TRBD1. The ends lost 7 bases at V and 0 bases at J; junction bases unmatched: 8. The CDR3 spans 16 residues. Germline V gene sequence: CDR1 LNHDA, CDR2 SQIVND (reference sequence). CDR3 DNA: TGTGCCAGTAACCAGGGACAGAACGCGAACACCGGGGAGCTGTTTTTT. Translating gives CASNQGQNANTGELFF.

Comment on this clone: At one end the junction does not follow the germline gene, possibly because of a read error. The genes are TRBV7-7 and TRBJ2-1, with a weak D call TRBD2 (5 bases). The germline gives CDR1 SSHAT, CDR2 FNYEAQ (reference sequence). CDR3 length: 15 residues. In DNA, the CDR3 is TGTGCTAGCAGCTGGGCGGGCGTAGTTGATAATGAGCAGTTCTTC. It translates to CASSWAGVVDNEQFF.

The J gene is TRBJ1-2, the V gene TRBV5-4; the D is unclear. V lost 0 bases and J lost 4, with 7 bases in between. The germline CDR1 and CDR2 sequences are SGHNT and YYREEE (reference sequence). This CDR3 has 13 amino acids. CDR3 sequence reads: CASSLGELYGYTF. CDR3 nucleotide sequence: TGTGCCAGCAGCTTGGGGGAGCTCTATGGCTACACCTTC.

CDR3 amino acids: CASSSPGLVGYTF. Written as DNA, the CDR3 is TGTGCCAGCAGTTCCCCAGGGCTGGTTGGCTACACCTTC. V usage is TRBV28 and J usage is TRBJ1-2; TRBD1 might be the D (5 bases). The CDR3 runs to 13 residues. CDR1 MDHEN and CDR2 SYDVKM come from the germline V gene. Trimming pared 4 bases from V and 7 bases from J, leaving 13 bases between.

V usage is TRBV2 and J usage is TRBJ1-4; 8 positions agree with TRBD1. V lost 4 bases, J lost 8 bases, and 9 bases stayed unmatched. Germline CDR1 SNHLY, CDR2 FYNNEI. CDR3 length equals 15 residues. This CDR3 is CASSGQGAIGEKLFF. CDR3 coding DNA: TGTGCCAGCAGTGGCCAGGGGGCGATAGGGGAAAAACTGTTTTTT.

The chain carries TRBV7-2 and TRBJ2-2, with D uncertain. V was shortened by 4 bases and J by 4 bases, with 13 bases between the two germline ends. The CDR3 loop spans 15 amino acids. Germline V gives CDR1 SGHTA, CDR2 FQGNSA. The CDR3 region has the DNA TGTGCCAGCAGCTACCAGTTCCAGGCCACCGGGGAGCTGTTTTTT. Its translation: CASSYQFQATGELFF.

The chain recombines TRBV5-6 with TRBJ1-1, with D possibly TRBD1 on 6 matching bases. Germline values: CDR1 SGHDT, CDR2 YYEEEE. This CDR3 is 14 amino acids long. The germline V and J ends were trimmed by 4 bases and 4 bases, with 14 bases remaining between them. The CDR3 sequence is CASSTYRVGTEAFF. The CDR3 nucleotides are TGTGCCAGCAGCACCTACAGGGTAGGCACTGAAGCTTTCTTT. The full variable domain, with the rest looked up from reference TRBV5-6 and TRBJ1-1, is DAGVTQSPTHLIKTRGQQVTLRCSPKSGHDTVSWYQQALGQGPQFIFQYYEEEERQRGNFPDRFSGHQFPNYSSELNVNALLLGDSALYLCASSTYRVGTEAFFGQGTRLTVV.

The genes are TRBV7-9 and TRBJ1-3; TRBD1 is a possible D gene (6 bases). V was clipped by 5 bases and J by 0 bases, with 20 bases between them. Germline V lookup: CDR1 SEHNR, CDR2 FQNEAQ (reference sequence). The CDR3 runs to 18 residues. The CDR3 region has the DNA TGTGCCAGCAGCCCCCGGACAGTCCGAACTTTCTCTGGAAACACCATATATTTT. Translating gives CASSPRTVRTFSGNTIYF.

This clone was picked up a small number of times. The J gene is TRBJ2-2, the V gene TRBV3-1 (or the pseudogene TRBV3-2); 7 nucleotides agree with TRBD1. Germline CDR1 and CDR2: LGHDT and YNNKEL (reference sequence). Trimming cost V 2 bases and J 4 bases; bases outside gene matches: 4. This CDR3 comprises 15 residues. CDR3 DNA sequence: TGTGCCAGCAGCCAACCGACAGGGTTCACCGGGGAGCTGTTTTTT. As protein: CASSQPTGFTGELFF.

Written as DNA, the CDR3 is TGTGCCAGCAGTGGGGGACTAGCGGGAGTCTACTACGAGCAGTACTTC. This codes for CASSGGLAGVYYEQYF. The chain employs TRBV2 and TRBJ2-7; 14 bases fit TRBD2. This CDR3 contains 16 residues. After removal of 4 bases from V and 3 bases from J, the junction contained 5 bases not matched to a gene. Looked up from germline, CDR1 is SNHLY and CDR2 is FYNNEI.

This chain uses TRBV7-2 with TRBJ2-5, with 8 bases that match TRBD2. Looked up from germline, CDR1 is SGHTA and CDR2 is FQGNSA. V shed 0 bases and J 5 bases; nucleotides not matched to a gene: 5. The CDR3 has 15 amino acids. Here the CDR3 reads CASSLASGSGETQYF. The CDR3, as DNA: TGTGCCAGCAGCTTAGCCAGCGGGAGCGGGGAGACCCAGTACTTC.

CDR3 coding DNA: TGCAGCGTTGAAGGGGGTGCGGGAGGACTCTACGAGCAGTACTTC. Protein product: CSVEGGAGGLYEQYF. The chain links TRBV29-1 to TRBJ2-7; TRBD2 matches 8 bases. CDR3 size: 15 residues. Looked up from germline, CDR1 is SQVTM and CDR2 is ANQGSEA. V lost 1 base, J lost 3 bases, and 8 bases stayed unmatched.

CDR3: CASSLSWGFRDTEAFF. For the CDR3, the DNA is TGTGCCAGCAGCTTAAGTTGGGGCTTTAGGGACACTGAAGCTTTCTTT. The rearrangement joins TRBV7-2 to TRBJ1-1; tentatively, D is TRBD1 (5 bases). CDR1 and CDR2 from the germline V gene are SGHTA and FQGNSA. The ends were cut back, 2 bases at V and 3 bases at J, with 16 bases in the middle. The CDR3 length is 16 residues. Looking up the rest from reference TRBV7-2 and TRBJ1-1 gives the full variable domain: GAGVSQSPSNKVTEKGKDVELRCDPISGHTALYWYRQSLGQGLEFLIYFQGNSAPDKSGLPSDRFSAERTGGSVSTLTIQRTQQEDSAVYLCASSLSWGFRDTEAFFGQGTRLTVV.

The V gene is TRBV15, the J gene TRBJ2-7, with TRBD1 identical over 7 bases. Trimming took 4 bases from V and 6 from J; bases not matched to a gene: 3. Germline CDR1 LNHNV, CDR2 YYDKDF (reference sequence). The CDR3 is 12 residues long. CDR3: CATSTAGGEQYF. The DNA for the CDR3 is TGTGCCACCAGCACCGCAGGGGGCGAGCAGTACTTC.

The chain combines TRBV7-2 with TRBJ1-5; TRBD1 matches 7 bases. The CDR3 extends over 14 amino acids. Germline V gives CDR1 SGHTA, CDR2 FQGNSA. J was trimmed by 5 bases and V by 3 bases; bases with no gene match: 4. CDR3 in amino acids: CASSFGQVYQPQHF. The CDR3 DNA sequence: TGTGCCAGCAGCTTCGGACAGGTTTATCAGCCCCAGCATTTT.

This sequence joins TRBV29-1 and TRBJ1-2; D is ambiguous. CDR3 length: 14 amino acids. Trimming cost V 8 bases and J 7 bases, with 23 bases left between them. Germline CDR1 SQVTM, CDR2 ANQGSEA. The DNA for the CDR3 is TGCAGCACTAACGAGTTGACCCTAAATCCTGGCTACACCTTC. Translated: CSTNELTLNPGYTF.

This CDR3 is CASNGDNTGELFF. CDR3 sequence (DNA): TGTGCCAGCAACGGGGATAACACCGGGGAGCTGTTTTTT. The chain carries TRBV2 and TRBJ2-2, with D perhaps TRBD2 (5 bases). Per the germline V gene, CDR1 is SNHLY and CDR2 is FYNNEI. V lost 7 bases, J lost 2 bases, and 8 bases lay in between. The CDR3 runs to 13 residues.

This clone was counted only a few times. This chain uses TRBV2 with TRBJ1-5; 9 bases agree with TRBD1. The CDR3 runs to 15 residues. Germline V lookup: CDR1 SNHLY, CDR2 FYNNEI. V trimming: 5 bases; J trimming: 0 bases; junction bases outside the gene matches: 2. DNA for the CDR3: TGTGCCAGCAGTTCGGGACAGGGTAGCAATCAGCCCCAGCATTTT. Translation gives CASSSGQGSNQPQHF.

This clone was observed a handful of times. The chain couples TRBV30 to TRBJ1-6; D call uncertain. The CDR3 covers 12 residues. CDR1 and CDR2 (germline): GTSNPN, SVGIG (reference sequence). Trimming stripped 4 bases from V and 7 bases from J, with 8 bases between. The CDR3 region is CAWTLGNSPLHF. The CDR3 coding sequence is TGTGCCTGGACCCTCGGGAATTCACCCCTCCACTTT.